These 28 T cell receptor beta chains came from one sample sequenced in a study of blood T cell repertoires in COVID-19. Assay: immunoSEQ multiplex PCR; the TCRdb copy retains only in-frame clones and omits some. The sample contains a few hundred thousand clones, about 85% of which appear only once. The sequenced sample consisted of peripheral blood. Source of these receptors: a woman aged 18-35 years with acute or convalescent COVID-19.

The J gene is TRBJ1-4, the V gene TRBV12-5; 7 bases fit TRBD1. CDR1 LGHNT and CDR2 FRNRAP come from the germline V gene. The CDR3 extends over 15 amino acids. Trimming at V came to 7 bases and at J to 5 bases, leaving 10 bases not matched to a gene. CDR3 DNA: TGTGCTAGTGCCCCGCCGAGGGGGCTGAATGAAAAACTGTTTTTT. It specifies CASAPPRGLNEKLFF.

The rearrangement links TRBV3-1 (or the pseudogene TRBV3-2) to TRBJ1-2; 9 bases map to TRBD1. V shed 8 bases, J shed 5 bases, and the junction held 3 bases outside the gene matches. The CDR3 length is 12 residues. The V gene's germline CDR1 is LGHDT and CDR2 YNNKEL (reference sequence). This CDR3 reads CASVGTGYGYTF. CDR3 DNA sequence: TGTGCCAGCGTTGGGACAGGGTATGGCTACACCTTC.

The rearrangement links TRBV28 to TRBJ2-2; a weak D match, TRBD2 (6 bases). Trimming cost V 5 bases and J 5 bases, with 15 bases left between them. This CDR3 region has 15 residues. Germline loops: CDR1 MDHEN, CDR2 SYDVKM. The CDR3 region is CASSPPGSGTGELFF. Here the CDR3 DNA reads TGTGCCAGCAGTCCACCCGGAAGCGGGACCGGGGAGCTGTTTTTT.

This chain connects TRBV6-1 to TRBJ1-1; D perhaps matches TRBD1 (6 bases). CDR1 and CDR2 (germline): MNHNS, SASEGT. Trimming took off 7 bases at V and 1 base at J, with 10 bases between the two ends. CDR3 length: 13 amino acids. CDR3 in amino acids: CASNPGANTEAFF. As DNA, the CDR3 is TGTGCCAGCAATCCAGGGGCGAACACTGAAGCTTTCTTT.

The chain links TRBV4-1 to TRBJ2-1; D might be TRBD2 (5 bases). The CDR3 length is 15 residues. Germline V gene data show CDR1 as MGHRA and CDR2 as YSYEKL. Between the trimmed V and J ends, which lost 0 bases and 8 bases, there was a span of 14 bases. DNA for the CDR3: TGCGCCAGCAGCCAAGAACCGGGAAAGGGTGATGAGCAGTTCTTC. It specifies CASSQEPGKGDEQFF.

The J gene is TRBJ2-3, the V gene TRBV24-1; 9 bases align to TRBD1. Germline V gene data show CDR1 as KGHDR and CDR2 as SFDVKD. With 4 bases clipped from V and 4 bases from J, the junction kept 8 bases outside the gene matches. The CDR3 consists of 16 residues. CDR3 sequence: CATSEPGQGRPDTQYF. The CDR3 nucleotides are TGTGCCACCAGTGAGCCGGGACAGGGAAGGCCAGATACGCAGTATTTT.

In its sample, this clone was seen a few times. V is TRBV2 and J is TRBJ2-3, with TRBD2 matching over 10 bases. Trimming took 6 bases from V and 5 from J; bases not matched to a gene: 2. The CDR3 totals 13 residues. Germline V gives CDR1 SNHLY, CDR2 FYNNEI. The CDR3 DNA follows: TGTGCCAGCAGCCAGCGGGAGGGAGATACGCAGTATTTT. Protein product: CASSQREGDTQYF.

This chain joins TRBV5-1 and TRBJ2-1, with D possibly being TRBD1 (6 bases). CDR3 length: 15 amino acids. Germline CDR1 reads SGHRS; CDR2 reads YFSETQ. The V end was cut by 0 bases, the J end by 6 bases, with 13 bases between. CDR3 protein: CASSLARGDGNEQFF. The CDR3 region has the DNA TGCGCCAGCAGCTTGGCCAGGGGAGACGGCAATGAGCAGTTCTTC. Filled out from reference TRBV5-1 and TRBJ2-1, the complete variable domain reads KAGVTQTPRYLIKTRGQQVTLSCSPISGHRSVSWYQQTPGQGLQFLFEYFSETQRNKGNFPGRFSGRQFSNSRSEMNVSTLELGDSALYLCASSLARGDGNEQFFGPGTRLTVL.

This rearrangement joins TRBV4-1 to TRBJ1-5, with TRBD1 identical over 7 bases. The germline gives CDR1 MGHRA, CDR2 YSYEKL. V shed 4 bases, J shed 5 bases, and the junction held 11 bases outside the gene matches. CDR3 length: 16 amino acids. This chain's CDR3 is CASSPQTGKWDQPQHF. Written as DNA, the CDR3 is TGCGCCAGCAGCCCGCAGACAGGGAAGTGGGATCAGCCCCAGCATTTT.

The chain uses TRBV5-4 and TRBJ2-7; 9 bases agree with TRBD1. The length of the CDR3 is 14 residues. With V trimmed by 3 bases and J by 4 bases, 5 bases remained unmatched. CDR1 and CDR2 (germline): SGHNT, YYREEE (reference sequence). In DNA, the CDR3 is TGTGCCAGCAGCTGGACAGGGGCTGGGTACGAGCAGTACTTC. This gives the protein CASSWTGAGYEQYF.

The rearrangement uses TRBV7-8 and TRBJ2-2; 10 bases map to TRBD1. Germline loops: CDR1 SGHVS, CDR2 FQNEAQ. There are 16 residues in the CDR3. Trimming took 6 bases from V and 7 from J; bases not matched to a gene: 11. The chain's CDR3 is CASRLTGGAGIGELFF. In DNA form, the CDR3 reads TGTGCCAGCAGATTGACAGGGGGCGCTGGGATCGGGGAGCTGTTTTTT.

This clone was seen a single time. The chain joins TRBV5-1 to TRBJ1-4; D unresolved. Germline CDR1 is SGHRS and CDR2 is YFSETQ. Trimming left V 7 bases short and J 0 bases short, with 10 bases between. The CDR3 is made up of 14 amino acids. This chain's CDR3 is CASGQFATNEKLFF. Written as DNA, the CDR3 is TGCGCCAGCGGTCAGTTTGCAACTAATGAAAAACTGTTTTTT.

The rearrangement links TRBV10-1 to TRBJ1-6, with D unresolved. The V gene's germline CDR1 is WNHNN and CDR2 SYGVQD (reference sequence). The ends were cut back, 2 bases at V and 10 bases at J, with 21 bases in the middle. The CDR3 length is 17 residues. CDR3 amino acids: CASSELPGEQPRSPLHF. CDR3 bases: TGCGCCAGCAGTGAGCTCCCAGGTGAGCAGCCTCGATCACCCCTCCACTTT.

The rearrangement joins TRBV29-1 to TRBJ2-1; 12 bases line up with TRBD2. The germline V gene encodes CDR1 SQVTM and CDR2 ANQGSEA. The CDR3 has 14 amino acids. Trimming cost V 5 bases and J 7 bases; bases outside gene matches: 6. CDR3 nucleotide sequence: TGCAGCGTTACTAGCGGGGGGTGGTCGAATGAGCAGTTCTTC. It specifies CSVTSGGWSNEQFF.

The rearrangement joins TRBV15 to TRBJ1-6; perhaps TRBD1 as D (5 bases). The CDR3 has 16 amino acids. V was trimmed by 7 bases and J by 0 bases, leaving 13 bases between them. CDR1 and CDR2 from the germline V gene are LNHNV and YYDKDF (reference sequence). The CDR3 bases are TGTGCCACCACCGGGGGTAGTAACTCCTATAATTCACCCCTCCACTTT. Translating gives CATTGGSNSYNSPLHF.

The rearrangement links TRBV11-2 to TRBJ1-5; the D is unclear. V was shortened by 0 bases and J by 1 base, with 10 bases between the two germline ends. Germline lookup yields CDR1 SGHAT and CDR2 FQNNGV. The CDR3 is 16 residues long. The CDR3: CASSLDLAGSNQPQHF. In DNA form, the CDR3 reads TGTGCCAGCAGCTTAGACCTCGCGGGAAGCAATCAGCCCCAGCATTTT. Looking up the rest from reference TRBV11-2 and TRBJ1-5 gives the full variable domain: EAGVAQSPRYKIIEKRQSVAFWCNPISGHATLYWYQQILGQGPKLLIQFQNNGVVDDSQLPKDRFSAERLKGVDSTLKIQPAKLEDSAVYLCASSLDLAGSNQPQHFGDGTRLSIL.

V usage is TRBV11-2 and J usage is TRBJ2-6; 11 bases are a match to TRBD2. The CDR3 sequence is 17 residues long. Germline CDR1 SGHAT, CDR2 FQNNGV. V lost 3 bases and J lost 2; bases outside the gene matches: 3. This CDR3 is CASSFTTSGAGANVLTF. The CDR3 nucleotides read TGTGCCAGCAGCTTCACGACTAGCGGGGCTGGGGCCAACGTCCTGACTTTC.

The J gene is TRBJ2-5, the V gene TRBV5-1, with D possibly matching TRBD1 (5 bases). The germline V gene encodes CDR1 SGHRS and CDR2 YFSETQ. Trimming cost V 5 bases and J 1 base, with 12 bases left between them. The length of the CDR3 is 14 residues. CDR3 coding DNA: TGCGCCAGCAGTCCTCCAGGGTTCCAAGAGACCCAGTACTTC. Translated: CASSPPGFQETQYF.

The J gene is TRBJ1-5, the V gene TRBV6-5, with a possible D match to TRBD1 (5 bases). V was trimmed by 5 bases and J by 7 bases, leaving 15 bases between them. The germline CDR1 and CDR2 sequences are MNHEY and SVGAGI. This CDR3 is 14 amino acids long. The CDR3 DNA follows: TGTGCCAGCAGTCGAGACCAGGGAGGACAGCCCCAGCATTTT. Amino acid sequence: CASSRDQGGQPQHF.

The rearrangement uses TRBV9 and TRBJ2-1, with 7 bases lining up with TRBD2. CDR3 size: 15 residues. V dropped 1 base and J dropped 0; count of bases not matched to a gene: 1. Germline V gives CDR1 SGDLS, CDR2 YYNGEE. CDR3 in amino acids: CASSVWEGSYNEQFF. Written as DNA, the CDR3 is TGTGCCAGCAGCGTATGGGAGGGCTCCTACAATGAGCAGTTCTTC.

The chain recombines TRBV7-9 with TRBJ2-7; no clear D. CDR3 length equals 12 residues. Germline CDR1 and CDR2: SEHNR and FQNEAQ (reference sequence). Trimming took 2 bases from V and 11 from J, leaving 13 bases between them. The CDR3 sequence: CASSLLTASEYF. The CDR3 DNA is TGTGCCAGCAGCTTATTAACCGCGAGCGAGTACTTC. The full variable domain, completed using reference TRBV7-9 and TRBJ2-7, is DTGVSQNPRHKITKRGQNVTFRCDPISEHNRLYWYRQTLGQGPEFLTYFQNEAQLEKSRLLSDRFSAERPKGSFSTLEIQRTEQGDSAMYLCASSLLTASEYFGPGTRLTVT.

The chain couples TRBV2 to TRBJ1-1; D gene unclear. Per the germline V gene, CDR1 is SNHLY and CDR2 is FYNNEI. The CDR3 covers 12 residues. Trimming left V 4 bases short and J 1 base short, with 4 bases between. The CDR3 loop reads CASSVKNTEAFF. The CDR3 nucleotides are TGTGCCAGCAGTGTAAAGAACACTGAAGCTTTCTTT. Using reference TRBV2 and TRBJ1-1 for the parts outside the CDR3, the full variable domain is EPEVTQTPSHQVTQMGQEVILRCVPISNHLYFYWYRQILGQKVEFLVSFYNNEISEKSEIFDDQFSVERPDGSNFTLKIRSTKLEDSAMYFCASSVKNTEAFFGQGTRLTVV.

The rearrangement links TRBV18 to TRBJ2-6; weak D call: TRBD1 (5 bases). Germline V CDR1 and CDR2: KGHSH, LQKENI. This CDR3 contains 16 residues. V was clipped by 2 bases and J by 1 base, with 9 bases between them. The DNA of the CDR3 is TGTGCCAGCTCACCAACTCAGGGTTCTGGGGCCAACGTCCTGACTTTC. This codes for CASSPTQGSGANVLTF.

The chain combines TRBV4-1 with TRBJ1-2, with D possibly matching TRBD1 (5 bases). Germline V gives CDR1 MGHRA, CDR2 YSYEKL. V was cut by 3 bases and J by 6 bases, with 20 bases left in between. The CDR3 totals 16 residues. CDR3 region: CASSQTAGRAIDGYTF. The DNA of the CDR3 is TGCGCCAGCAGCCAGACCGCAGGGAGGGCTATAGATGGCTACACCTTC.

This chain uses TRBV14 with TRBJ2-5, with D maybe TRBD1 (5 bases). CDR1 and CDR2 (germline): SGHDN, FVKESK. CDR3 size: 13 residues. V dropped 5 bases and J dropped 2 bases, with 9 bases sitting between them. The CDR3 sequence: CASSTRQQETQYF. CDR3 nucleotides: TGTGCCAGCAGCACTCGACAGCAAGAGACCCAGTACTTC.

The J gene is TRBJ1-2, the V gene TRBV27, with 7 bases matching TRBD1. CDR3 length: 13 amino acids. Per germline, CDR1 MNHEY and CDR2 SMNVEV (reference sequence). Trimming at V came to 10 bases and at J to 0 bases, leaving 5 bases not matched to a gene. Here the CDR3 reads CATRTGPNYGYTF. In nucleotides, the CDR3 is TGTGCCACCAGGACAGGTCCTAACTATGGCTACACCTTC.

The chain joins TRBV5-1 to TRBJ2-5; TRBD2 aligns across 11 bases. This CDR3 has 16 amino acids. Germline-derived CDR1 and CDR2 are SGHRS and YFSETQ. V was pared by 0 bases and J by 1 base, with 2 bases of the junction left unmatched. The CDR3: CASSLGLAGTQETQYF. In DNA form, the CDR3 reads TGCGCCAGCAGCTTGGGACTAGCGGGGACCCAAGAGACCCAGTACTTC.

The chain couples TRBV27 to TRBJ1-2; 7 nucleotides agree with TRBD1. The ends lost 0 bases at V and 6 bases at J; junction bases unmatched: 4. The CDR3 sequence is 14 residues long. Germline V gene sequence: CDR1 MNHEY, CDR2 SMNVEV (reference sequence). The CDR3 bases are TGTGCCAGCAGTTTATCAGGAGGGGGCCATGGCTACACCTTC. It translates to CASSLSGGGHGYTF.